These 10 T cell receptor beta chains originate from one sample sequenced in a study of vaccination effects on CD4 cells after COVID-19. No antigen has been assigned to these receptors. Sequencing was performed with immunoSEQ multiplex PCR; in TCRdb, only in-frame clones are kept and a portion is missing. The repertoire holds roughly 27,000 clones, with 55% to 75% as singletons. Sequencing followed a ViraFEST assay step that expanded antigen-specific CD4+ T cells with viral peptide pools. At the end of less than 12 days of culture, CD4+ T cells were isolated. All vaccine recipients tested negative for nucleocapsid antibodies and had never contracted SARS-CoV-2 infection. Sample: CD4+ T cells from PBMCs cultured with SARS-CoV-2 spike peptides, taken before COVID-19 vaccination. These receptors were taken from a human donor who received a COVID-19 vaccine.

CDR3 bases: TGTGCCAGCTACGGGACTAGCGGGATACCAGATACGCAGTATTTT. Translation gives CASYGTSGIPDTQYF. This chain joins TRBV2 and TRBJ2-3, with 13 bases identical to TRBD2. Germline V CDR1 and CDR2: SNHLY, FYNNEI. V shed 8 bases, J shed 4 bases, and the junction held 6 bases outside the gene matches. The CDR3 is 15 amino acids.

The gene calls are TRBV7-8 and TRBJ2-1; D is unclear. This CDR3 contains 15 residues. Trimming shortened V by 2 bases and J by 6 bases, and 14 bases separated the two germline ends. Germline assignment: CDR1 SGHVS and CDR2 FQNEAQ. The CDR3 DNA is TGTGCCAGCAGCTTACAGCGCATTGGGGTCAATGAGCAGTTCTTC. It translates to CASSLQRIGVNEQFF.

The chain joins TRBV4-1 to TRBJ2-1, with 8 nucleotides matching TRBD2. Germline trimming cut 6 bases from V and 4 bases from J; bases unmatched to any gene: 20. The CDR3 sequence is 19 residues long. The germline gives CDR1 MGHRA, CDR2 YSYEKL. The CDR3 loop reads CASRNLGVREREWYNEQFF. In DNA, the CDR3 is TGCGCCAGCAGGAACCTCGGGGTTAGGGAGCGGGAGTGGTACAATGAGCAGTTCTTC.

The V call is TRBV2, the J call TRBJ2-5; 9 bases are shared with TRBD2. V lost 7 bases, J lost 2 bases, and 2 bases stayed unmatched. Germline loops: CDR1 SNHLY, CDR2 FYNNEI. The CDR3 is 13 amino acids. CDR3 DNA sequence: TGTGCCAGCATGCGGGGGGGACAAGAGACCCAGTACTTC. It translates to CASMRGGQETQYF. The whole variable domain, filled in from reference TRBV2 and TRBJ2-5, reads EPEVTQTPSHQVTQMGQEVILRCVPISNHLYFYWYRQILGQKVEFLVSFYNNEISEKSEIFDDQFSVERPDGSNFTLKIRSTKLEDSAMYFCASMRGGQETQYFGPGTRLLVL.

This clone came up a few times. J is TRBJ1-5 and V is TRBV6-5; D not certain. The CDR3 loop spans 14 amino acids. Trimming shortened V by 9 bases and J by 4 bases, and 16 bases separated the two germline ends. The V gene's germline CDR1 is MNHEY and CDR2 SVGAGI. The CDR3 loop reads CASSSGSGNQPQHF. The CDR3 bases are TGTGCCAGTAGCTCGGGAAGTGGGAATCAGCCCCAGCATTTT.

This clone was found a few times. The chain has TRBV30 and TRBJ1-5; TRBD1 agrees at 9 bases. This CDR3 is built from 16 residues. J was trimmed by 7 bases and V by 2 bases; bases with no gene match: 12. Germline-derived CDR1 and CDR2 are GTSNPN and SVGIG (reference sequence). DNA for the CDR3: TGTGCCTGGAGTCCCCCAGTTGGACAGGGGAGGCAGCCCCAGCATTTT. Translating gives CAWSPPVGQGRQPQHF.

The chain is built from TRBV5-1 and TRBJ2-3; D is uncertain. The V gene's germline CDR1 is SGHRS and CDR2 YFSETQ. This CDR3 contains 14 residues. V was clipped by 0 bases and J by 0 bases, with 5 bases between them. Here the CDR3 DNA reads TGCGCCAGCAGCTTGGGATATAGCACAGATACGCAGTATTTT. Translating it yields CASSLGYSTDTQYF.

This rearrangement joins TRBV4-2 to TRBJ2-5; 10 bases are a match to TRBD2. Per germline, CDR1 LGHNA and CDR2 YNFKEQ. With V trimmed by 2 bases and J by 5 bases, 8 bases remained unmatched. The CDR3 totals 16 residues. DNA of the CDR3: TGTGCCAGCAGCCAAAGTGCCGGGACTAGCGTTGAGACCCAGTACTTC. Protein sequence: CASSQSAGTSVETQYF.

By frequency in the sample, this clone is medium-sized. This chain uses TRBV19 with TRBJ2-1; D not certain. The ends were cut back, 7 bases at V and 1 base at J, with 11 bases in the middle. Looked up from germline, CDR1 is LNHDA and CDR2 is SQIVND (reference sequence). There are 14 residues in the CDR3. CDR3 amino acids: CASIAGPSYNEQFF. The CDR3 nucleotides read TGTGCCAGTATAGCCGGGCCATCCTACAATGAGCAGTTCTTC.

The chain couples TRBV12-3 or TRBV12-4 to TRBJ1-4; D unclear. Between the trimmed V and J ends, which lost 2 bases and 8 bases, there was a span of 9 bases. This CDR3 is built from 13 residues. The CDR3 spells CASSLNSYEKLFF. CDR3 bases: TGTGCCAGCAGTTTAAACAGCTACGAAAAACTGTTTTTT.